Below, 27 T cell receptor beta chains from the same sample are listed, as sequenced in a study of identical twins. TCRdb reanalysed the 5' RACE reads using MiXCR and keeps one entry per CDR3 protein. Of some 710,000 distinct CDR3 sequences listed, around 6% are singletons. The sample taken for sequencing was naive T cells sorted from blood. The receptors were gathered from a young man in good health.

The chain joins TRBV19 to TRBJ2-5; unclear D gene. The V and J ends lost 8 bases and 0 bases respectively, with 7 bases between them. This CDR3 contains 12 residues. Germline CDR1 LNHDA, CDR2 SQIVND (reference sequence). CDR3 sequence (DNA): TGTGCCAGTGGCCGGTACCAAGAGACCCAGTACTTC. Amino acids: CASGRYQETQYF.

The chain links TRBV12-3 or TRBV12-4 to TRBJ2-3, with unresolved D. This CDR3 spans 15 amino acids. Trimming removed 6 bases at V and 0 bases at J, with 13 bases between. CDR3 in DNA: TGTGCCAGCAGACTCCGCGGATCTAGCACAGATACGCAGTATTTT. Its protein product is CASRLRGSSTDTQYF.

This clonotype was counted ten times or more. This chain uses TRBV5-1 with TRBJ2-1; TRBD2 agrees at 13 bases. The germline V gene encodes CDR1 SGHRS and CDR2 YFSETQ. This CDR3 comprises 14 residues. J lost 11 bases, V lost 4 bases, and 6 bases had no gene match. Written as DNA, the CDR3 is TGCGCCAGCAGCCCCGGACTAGCGGGGGAAAAGCAGTTCTTC. Protein: CASSPGLAGEKQFF.

This chain uses TRBV10-3 with TRBJ2-6; D unresolved. Germline values: CDR1 ENHRY, CDR2 SYGVKD. The CDR3 consists of 14 residues. V dropped 2 bases and J dropped 2 bases, with 4 bases sitting between them. CDR3 sequence reads: CAISEGAGANVLTF. CDR3 nucleotide sequence: TGTGCCATCAGTGAGGGCGCTGGGGCCAACGTCCTGACTTTC.

This clonotype was detected only a few times. The rearrangement uses TRBV27 and TRBJ2-1; TRBD2 matches at 10 bases. The germline V gene encodes CDR1 MNHEY and CDR2 SMNVEV (reference sequence). J gave up 9 bases and V 8 bases, and 16 bases lay outside the gene matches. This CDR3 comprises 16 residues. The CDR3 DNA follows: TGTGCCAGCCAGTTTATGAGTACTAGCGGGGCTGTTGAGCAGTTCTTC. Protein product: CASQFMSTSGAVEQFF.

This clonotype was recorded at least ten times. J is TRBJ2-1 and V is TRBV6-5; D is ambiguous. CDR3 length: 12 amino acids. V was cut by 2 bases and J by 10 bases, with 9 bases left in between. Germline V gene data show CDR1 as MNHEY and CDR2 as SVGAGI. The CDR3: CASSYGPNEQFF. As DNA, the CDR3 is TGTGCCAGCAGTTACGGGCCGAACGAGCAGTTCTTC.

This clonotype was seen repeatedly, ten times or more. The rearrangement links TRBV6-6 to TRBJ1-4; D remains ambiguous. The CDR3 length is 12 residues. V lost 5 bases to trimming and J lost 7 bases, with 8 bases between them. CDR1 is MNHNY, CDR2 SVGAGI, per germline (reference sequence). The CDR3 DNA follows: TGTGCCAGCAGTCACCCCTTTGAAAAACTGTTTTTT. Its protein is CASSHPFEKLFF.

This clonotype was seen repeatedly, ten times or more. This chain uses TRBV12-3 or TRBV12-4 with TRBJ2-1; a possible D gene is TRBD1 (6 bases). The V and J ends lost 6 bases and 2 bases respectively, with 17 bases between them. This CDR3 has 16 amino acids. CDR3 DNA: TGTGCCAGCAGACGGGACAATATGGCGACCTACAATGAGCAGTTCTTC. Translated, it gives CASRRDNMATYNEQFF.

This clonotype was counted many times. The V and J genes are TRBV20-1 and TRBJ2-3; D is possibly TRBD2 (6 bases). The CDR3 is made up of 15 amino acids. Per germline, CDR1 DFQATT and CDR2 SNEGSKA (reference sequence). V was pared by 7 bases and J by 4 bases, with 21 bases between. The CDR3 DNA sequence: TGCAGTGTCGCCAATCCGGGGGTGAGGGCAGATACGCAGTATTTT. Translating it yields CSVANPGVRADTQYF.

The chain links TRBV5-5 to TRBJ2-7, with D perhaps given as TRBD1 or TRBD2 (5 bases each). Trimming shortened V by 0 bases and J by 5 bases, and 15 bases separated the two germline ends. Germline V gives CDR1 SGHKS, CDR2 YYEKEE (reference sequence). The CDR3 runs 15 residues. For the CDR3, the DNA is TGTGCCAGCAGCTTGGACCGGGACGTTATCCACGAGCAGTACTTC. Translation: CASSLDRDVIHEQYF.

This clonotype has a handful of counts. The rearrangement uses TRBV4-1 and TRBJ2-2; D possibly corresponds to TRBD2 (5 bases). Germline V CDR1 and CDR2: MGHRA, YSYEKL. V was cut by 5 bases and J by 1 base, with 8 bases left in between. The CDR3 sequence is 14 residues long. CDR3 sequence reads: CASSGRENTGELFF. In DNA form, the CDR3 reads TGCGCCAGCAGCGGCCGGGAGAACACCGGGGAGCTGTTTTTT.

This clonotype was seen a handful of times. This sequence joins TRBV29-1 and TRBJ1-2; 7 bases fit TRBD1. CDR3 length: 14 residues. From germline, CDR1 is SQVTM and CDR2 ANQGSEA. V lost 6 bases and J lost 4; bases outside the gene matches: 11. CDR3 DNA sequence: TGCAGCGTCCCCTTCTCCGCAGGGGGCTATGGCTACACCTTC. Residues: CSVPFSAGGYGYTF.

This clonotype was counted ten times or more. The J gene is TRBJ2-1, the V gene TRBV20-1; maybe TRBD2 (5 bases). Germline lookup yields CDR1 DFQATT and CDR2 SNEGSKA (reference sequence). The CDR3 is made up of 12 amino acids. V shed 4 bases and J shed 2 bases, with 6 bases lying between them. As DNA, the CDR3 is TGCAGTGCTACGGGGACCTACAATGAGCAGTTCTTC. Encoded protein: CSATGTYNEQFF.

This clonotype has ten or more counts. The rearrangement uses TRBV4-3 and TRBJ2-1, with 12 bases identical to TRBD2. The J segment lost 6 bases and the V segment lost 3 bases, leaving 3 bases of the junction unmatched. Germline CDR1 and CDR2: LGHNA and YSLEER. The CDR3 contains 15 residues. This CDR3 reads CASSQLAGGLNEQFF. The CDR3 DNA sequence: TGCGCCAGCAGCCAGCTAGCGGGAGGGCTCAATGAGCAGTTCTTC.

This clonotype was seen many times. The chain couples TRBV20-1 to TRBJ2-3; 7 bases align to TRBD2. Germline loops: CDR1 DFQATT, CDR2 SNEGSKA (reference sequence). Germline trimming cut 6 bases from V and 2 bases from J; bases unmatched to any gene: 8. There are 14 residues in the CDR3. CDR3 in DNA: TGCAGTGCCACAGCTAGCGGCAACACAGATACGCAGTATTTT. Its translation: CSATASGNTDTQYF.

The chain recombines TRBV5-1 with TRBJ2-3, with 14 bases that match TRBD2. CDR3 length equals 18 residues. V gave up 4 bases and J gave up 0 bases; unmatched junction bases: 7. Germline CDR1 reads SGHRS; CDR2 reads YFSETQ. CDR3: CASSPGTSGGGSTDTQYF. In DNA, the CDR3 is TGCGCCAGCAGCCCAGGGACTAGCGGGGGCGGTAGCACAGATACGCAGTATTTT.

The CDR3: CAWSWRRDNEQFF. In nucleotides, the CDR3 is TGTGCCTGGAGTTGGCGGAGAGACAATGAGCAGTTCTTC. This chain joins TRBV30 and TRBJ2-1; no reliable D call. Germline lookup yields CDR1 GTSNPN and CDR2 SVGIG (reference sequence). V was pared by 2 bases and J by 5 bases, with 10 bases between. This CDR3 is built from 13 residues. The entire variable domain, with the rest obtained from reference TRBV30 and TRBJ2-1, is as follows: SQTIHQWPATLVQPVGSPLSLECTVEGTSNPNLYWYRQAAGRGLQLLFYSVGIGQISSEVPQNLSASRPQDRQFILSSKKLLLSDSGFYLCAWSWRRDNEQFFGPGTRLTVL.

This clonotype was counted many times. This rearrangement joins TRBV29-1 to TRBJ2-5; 7 bases match TRBD2. Germline trimming cut 7 bases from V and 2 bases from J; bases unmatched to any gene: 7. Per germline, CDR1 SQVTM and CDR2 ANQGSEA. This CDR3 is 13 amino acids long. CDR3 in amino acids: CSGGGKVQETQYF. In DNA form, the CDR3 reads TGCAGCGGGGGGGGTAAGGTACAAGAGACCCAGTACTTC.

In its sample, this clonotype was seen many times. The chain employs TRBV14 and TRBJ1-2; D unclear. The CDR3 consists of 13 residues. Trimming left V 0 bases short and J 8 bases short, with 10 bases between. Germline V gene data show CDR1 as SGHDN and CDR2 as FVKESK. Here the CDR3 reads CASSQERIGGYTF. The CDR3, as DNA: TGTGCCAGCAGCCAAGAACGCATTGGGGGCTACACCTTC.

This clonotype was counted only a few times. V and J are TRBV27 and TRBJ2-4; 9 bases align to TRBD1. CDR1 MNHEY and CDR2 SMNVEV come from the germline V gene (reference sequence). The CDR3 consists of 15 residues. The V and J ends lost 8 bases and 4 bases, in that order; junction bases with no gene match: 9. CDR3 region: CASRRTGQGKNIQYF. Written as DNA, the CDR3 is TGTGCCAGCCGTCGTACGGGACAGGGAAAAAACATTCAGTACTTC.

Many counts were recorded for this clonotype. This chain connects TRBV11-2 to TRBJ2-3, with D possibly matching TRBD2 (6 bases). Trimming removed 7 bases from V and 5 bases from J, with 16 bases in between. The CDR3 runs 14 residues. CDR1 SGHAT and CDR2 FQNNGV come from the germline V gene. The CDR3 loop is CASTLPSVQDTQYF. The CDR3 DNA reads as TGTGCCAGCACCCTTCCTAGCGTACAAGATACGCAGTATTTT.

There are many counts of this clonotype. The rearrangement joins TRBV11-2 to TRBJ2-5, with D possibly being TRBD1 (6 bases). The V end lost 5 bases, the J end lost 5 bases, and 15 bases lay between the germline ends. Per germline, CDR1 SGHAT and CDR2 FQNNGV. The CDR3 is 14 amino acids. In DNA, the CDR3 is TGTGCCAGCAGCGCCATTACAGGGAAGGAGACCCAGTACTTC. It codes for CASSAITGKETQYF. Looking up the rest from reference TRBV11-2 and TRBJ2-5 gives the full variable domain: EAGVAQSPRYKIIEKRQSVAFWCNPISGHATLYWYQQILGQGPKLLIQFQNNGVVDDSQLPKDRFSAERLKGVDSTLKIQPAKLEDSAVYLCASSAITGKETQYFGPGTRLLVL.

The table lists this clonotype with many counts. V and J are TRBV4-3 and TRBJ2-3; TRBD2 aligns across 10 bases. Per germline, CDR1 LGHNA and CDR2 YSLEER. The CDR3 is 16 residues long. J lost 4 bases, V lost 1 base, and 5 bases had no gene match. In DNA form, the CDR3 reads TGCGCCAGCAGCCAAGCTAGCGGGAGCCTCGCAGATACGCAGTATTTT. Its protein product is CASSQASGSLADTQYF.

The table lists this clonotype with many counts. This chain connects TRBV10-3 to TRBJ2-1, with 11 nucleotides matching TRBD2. Looked up from germline, CDR1 is ENHRY and CDR2 is SYGVKD. The CDR3 extends over 19 amino acids. Trimming at V came to 5 bases and at J to 0 bases, leaving 12 bases not matched to a gene. DNA for the CDR3: TGTGCCATCAGTTCCGGGACTAGCGGCTATGGTAGCTCCTACAATGAGCAGTTCTTC. Protein: CAISSGTSGYGSSYNEQFF.

This clonotype showed up many times. The CDR3 protein is CASTTRQGGSQPQHF. CDR3 DNA sequence: TGTGCCAGCACCACACGACAGGGGGGATCTCAGCCCCAGCATTTT. This chain connects TRBV12-3 or TRBV12-4 to TRBJ1-5; 9 bases map to TRBD1. The CDR3 spans 15 residues. With V trimmed by 7 bases and J by 6 bases, 10 bases remained unmatched.

This clonotype was observed many times. This chain uses TRBV6-1 with TRBJ2-1; D is possibly TRBD2 (7 bases). Germline loops: CDR1 MNHNS, CDR2 SASEGT. The V gene lost 8 bases and the J gene lost 12 bases, with 20 bases spanning the gap. CDR3 length equals 13 residues. The DNA for the CDR3 is TGTGCCAGCCAGCGGGACACCCTGACGTGGCAGTTCTTC. Protein: CASQRDTLTWQFF.

This clonotype showed up just a few times. The chain links TRBV5-4 to TRBJ2-1, with TRBD2 identical over 7 bases. With 4 bases clipped from V and 3 bases from J, the junction kept 7 bases outside the gene matches. This CDR3 contains 15 residues. CDR1 is SGHNT and CDR2 is YYREEE in the germline V gene (reference sequence). The CDR3 DNA follows: TGTGCCAGCAGCCCAGGAGGACTAGACTACAATGAGCAGTTCTTC. It yields the protein CASSPGGLDYNEQFF.